This TCR beta chain was identified during a study of blood T cell repertoires in COVID-19. Measured with immunoSEQ multiplex PCR; TCRdb has only the in-frame clones, and not every one. Of over 200,000 clones in the sample, 87% were seen once. This CDR3 has 14 amino acids. Germline CDR1 reads MGHRA; CDR2 reads YSYEKL. V was pared by 2 bases and J by 5 bases, with 6 bases of the junction left unmatched. This TCR derives from a man between 40 and 49 years old with active or convalescent COVID-19. Sequenced input: peripheral blood. The V gene is TRBV4-1, the J gene TRBJ2-7; 7 bases are shared with TRBD1. CDR3 coding DNA: TGCGCCAGCAGCCAACACAGGGGTTCCAACGAGCAGTACTTC. As protein: CASSQHRGSNEQYF.